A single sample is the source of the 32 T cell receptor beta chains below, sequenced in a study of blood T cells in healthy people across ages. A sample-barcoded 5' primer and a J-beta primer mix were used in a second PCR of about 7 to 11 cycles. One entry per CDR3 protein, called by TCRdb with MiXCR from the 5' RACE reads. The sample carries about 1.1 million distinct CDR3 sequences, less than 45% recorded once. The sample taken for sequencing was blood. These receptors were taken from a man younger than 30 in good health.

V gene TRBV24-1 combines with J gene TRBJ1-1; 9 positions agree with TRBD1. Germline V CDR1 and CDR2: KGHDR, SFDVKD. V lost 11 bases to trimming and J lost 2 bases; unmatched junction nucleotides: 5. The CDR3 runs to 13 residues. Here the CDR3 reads CANRDRDNTEAFF. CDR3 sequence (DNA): TGTGCCAACCGGGACAGGGATAACACTGAAGCTTTCTTT.

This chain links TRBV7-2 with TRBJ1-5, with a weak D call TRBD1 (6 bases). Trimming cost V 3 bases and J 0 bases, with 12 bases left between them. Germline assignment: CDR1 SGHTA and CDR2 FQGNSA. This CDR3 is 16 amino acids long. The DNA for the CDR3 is TGTGCCAGCAGCTTGGACAGCACCTCTAGCAATCAGCCCCAGCATTTT. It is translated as CASSLDSTSSNQPQHF. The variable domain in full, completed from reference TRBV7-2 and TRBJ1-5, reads GAGVSQSPSNKVTEKGKDVELRCDPISGHTALYWYRQSLGQGLEFLIYFQGNSAPDKSGLPSDRFSAERTGGSVSTLTIQRTQQEDSAVYLCASSLDSTSSNQPQHFGDGTRLSIL.

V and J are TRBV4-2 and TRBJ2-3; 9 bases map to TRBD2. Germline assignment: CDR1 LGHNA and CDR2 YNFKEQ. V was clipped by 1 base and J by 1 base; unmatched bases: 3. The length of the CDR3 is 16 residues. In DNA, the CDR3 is TGTGCCAGCAGCCAAGTAGCGGGGGTCCGCACAGATACGCAGTATTTT. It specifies CASSQVAGVRTDTQYF.

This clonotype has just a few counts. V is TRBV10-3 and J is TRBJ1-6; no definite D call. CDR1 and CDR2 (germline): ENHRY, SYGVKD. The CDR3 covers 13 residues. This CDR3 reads CATGPLDNSPLHF. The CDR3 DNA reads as TGTGCTACCGGCCCTCTGGATAATTCACCCCTCCACTTT.

The CDR3 loop reads CASSPEGGRYAEAFF. In DNA form, the CDR3 reads TGTGCCAGCAGCCCCGAAGGGGGAAGGTACGCTGAAGCTTTCTTT. V and J are TRBV7-9 and TRBJ1-1, with D perhaps TRBD1 (6 bases). Germline loops: CDR1 SEHNR, CDR2 FQNEAQ (reference sequence). V lost 5 bases and J lost 6, with 19 bases in between. The CDR3 loop spans 15 amino acids.

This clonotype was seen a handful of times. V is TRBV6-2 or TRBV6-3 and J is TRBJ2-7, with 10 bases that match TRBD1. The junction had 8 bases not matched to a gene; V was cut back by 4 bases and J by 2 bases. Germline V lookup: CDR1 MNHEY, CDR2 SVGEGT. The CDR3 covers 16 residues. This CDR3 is CASSSTGQGLPYEQYF. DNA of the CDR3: TGTGCCAGCAGTTCCACGGGACAGGGGCTCCCCTACGAGCAGTACTTC.

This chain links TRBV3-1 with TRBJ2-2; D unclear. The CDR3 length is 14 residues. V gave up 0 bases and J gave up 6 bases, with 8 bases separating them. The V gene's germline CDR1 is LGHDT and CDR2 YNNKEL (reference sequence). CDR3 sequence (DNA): TGTGCCAGCAGCCAAGAAACAAGGGCCGGGGAGCTGTTTTTT. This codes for CASSQETRAGELFF. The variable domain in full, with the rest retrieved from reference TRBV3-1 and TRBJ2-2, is DTAVSQTPKYLVTQMGNDKSIKCEQNLGHDTMYWYKQDSKKFLKIMFSYNNKELIINETVPNRFSPKSPDKAHLNLHINSLELGDSAVYFCASSQETRAGELFFGEGSRLTVL.

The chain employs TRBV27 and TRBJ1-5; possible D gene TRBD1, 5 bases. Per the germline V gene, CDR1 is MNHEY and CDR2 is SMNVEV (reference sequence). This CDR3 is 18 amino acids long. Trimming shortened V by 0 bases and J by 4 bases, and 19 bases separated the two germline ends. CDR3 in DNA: TGTGCCAGCAGTTTATCAGTTGGGCAGGGCAGACGAAATCAGCCCCAGCATTTT. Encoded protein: CASSLSVGQGRRNQPQHF.

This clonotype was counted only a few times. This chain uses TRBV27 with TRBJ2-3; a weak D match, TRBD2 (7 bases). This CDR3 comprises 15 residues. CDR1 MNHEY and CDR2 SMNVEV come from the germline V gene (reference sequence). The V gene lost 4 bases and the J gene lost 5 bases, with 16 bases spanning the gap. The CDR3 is CASSYKGGVQDTQYF. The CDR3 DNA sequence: TGTGCCAGCAGTTATAAAGGGGGGGTGCAAGATACGCAGTATTTT.

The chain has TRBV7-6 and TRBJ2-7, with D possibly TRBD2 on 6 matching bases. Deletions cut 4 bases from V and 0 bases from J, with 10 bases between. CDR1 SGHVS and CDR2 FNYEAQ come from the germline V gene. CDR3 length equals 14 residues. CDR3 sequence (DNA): TGTGCCAGCAGCTCGGCGGGGCGCTCCTACGAGCAGTACTTC. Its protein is CASSSAGRSYEQYF.

The CDR3 reads CASQTRDGVYYEQYF. The CDR3 nucleotides are TGTGCCAGTCAAACAAGGGACGGCGTCTACTACGAGCAGTACTTC. V gene TRBV6-2 or TRBV6-3 combines with J gene TRBJ2-7; D may be TRBD1 or TRBD2 (5 bases each). From germline, CDR1 is MNHEY and CDR2 SVGEGT. V was pared by 9 bases and J by 3 bases, with 21 bases between. This CDR3 contains 15 residues.

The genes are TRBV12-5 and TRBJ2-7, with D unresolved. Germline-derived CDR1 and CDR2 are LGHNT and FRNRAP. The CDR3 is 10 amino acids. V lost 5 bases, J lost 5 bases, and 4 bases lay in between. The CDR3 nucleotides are TGTGCTAGTGGTCTTAACGAGCAGTACTTC. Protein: CASGLNEQYF. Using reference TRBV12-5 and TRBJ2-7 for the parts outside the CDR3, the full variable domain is DARVTQTPRHKVTEMGQEVTMRCQPILGHNTVFWYRQTMMQGLELLAYFRNRAPLDDSGMPKDRFSAEMPDATLATLKIQPSEPRDSAVYFCASGLNEQYFGPGTRLTVT.

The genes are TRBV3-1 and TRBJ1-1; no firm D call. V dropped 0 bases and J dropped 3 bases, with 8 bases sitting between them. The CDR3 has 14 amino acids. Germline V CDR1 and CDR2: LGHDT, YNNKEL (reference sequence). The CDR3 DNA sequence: TGTGCCAGCAGCCAAGATTCGATCTACACTGAAGCTTTCTTT. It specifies CASSQDSIYTEAFF. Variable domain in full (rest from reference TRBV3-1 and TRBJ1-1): DTAVSQTPKYLVTQMGNDKSIKCEQNLGHDTMYWYKQDSKKFLKIMFSYNNKELIINETVPNRFSPKSPDKAHLNLHINSLELGDSAVYFCASSQDSIYTEAFFGQGTRLTVV.

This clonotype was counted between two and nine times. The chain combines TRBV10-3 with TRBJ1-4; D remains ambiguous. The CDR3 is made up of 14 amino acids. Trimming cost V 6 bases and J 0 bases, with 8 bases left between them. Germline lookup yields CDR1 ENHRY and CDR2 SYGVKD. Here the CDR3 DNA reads TGTGCCATCAGGGACGGCACAACTAATGAAAAACTGTTTTTT. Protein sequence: CAIRDGTTNEKLFF.

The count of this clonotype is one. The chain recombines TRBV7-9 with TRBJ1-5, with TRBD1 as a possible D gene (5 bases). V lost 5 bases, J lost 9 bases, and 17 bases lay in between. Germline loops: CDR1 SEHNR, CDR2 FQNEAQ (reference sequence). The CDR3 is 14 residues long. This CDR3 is CASSLEGSGLPQHF. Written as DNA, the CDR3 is TGTGCCAGCAGCCTAGAGGGGTCAGGGCTGCCCCAGCATTTT.

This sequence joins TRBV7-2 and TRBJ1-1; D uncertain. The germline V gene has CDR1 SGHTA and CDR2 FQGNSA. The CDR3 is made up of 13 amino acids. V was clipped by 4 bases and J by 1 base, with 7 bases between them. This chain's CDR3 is CASSSEWNTEAFF. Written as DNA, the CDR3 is TGTGCCAGCAGCTCCGAATGGAACACTGAAGCTTTCTTT.

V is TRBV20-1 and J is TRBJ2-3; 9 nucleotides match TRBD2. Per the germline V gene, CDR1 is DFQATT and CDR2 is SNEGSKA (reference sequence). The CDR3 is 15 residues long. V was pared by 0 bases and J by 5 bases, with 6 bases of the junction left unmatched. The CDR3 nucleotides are TGCAGTGCTAGAGAACCTAGCGGGGCACGAGATACGCAGTATTTT. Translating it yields CSAREPSGARDTQYF.

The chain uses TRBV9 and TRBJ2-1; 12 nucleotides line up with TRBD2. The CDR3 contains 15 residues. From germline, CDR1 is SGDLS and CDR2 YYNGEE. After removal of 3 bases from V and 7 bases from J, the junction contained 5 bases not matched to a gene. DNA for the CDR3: TGTGCCAGCAGCGCCTCCCTAGCGGGGGGGAATGAGCAGTTCTTC. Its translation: CASSASLAGGNEQFF.

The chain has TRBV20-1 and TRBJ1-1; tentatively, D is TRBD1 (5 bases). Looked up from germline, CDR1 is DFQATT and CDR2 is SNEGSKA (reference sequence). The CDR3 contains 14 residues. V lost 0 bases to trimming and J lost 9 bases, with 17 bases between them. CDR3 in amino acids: CSARDSGGGEKAFF. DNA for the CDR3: TGCAGTGCTAGAGATTCCGGCGGGGGGGAGAAAGCTTTCTTT.

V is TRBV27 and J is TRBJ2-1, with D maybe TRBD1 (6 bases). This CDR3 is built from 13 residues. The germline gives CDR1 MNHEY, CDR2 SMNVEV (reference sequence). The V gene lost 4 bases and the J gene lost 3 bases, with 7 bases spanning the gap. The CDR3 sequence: CASSYRDYNEQFF. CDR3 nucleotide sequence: TGTGCCAGCAGTTACAGGGACTACAATGAGCAGTTCTTC.

For the CDR3, the DNA is TGCAGTGCCACACCTTACAGGGTCGGGGCTATGAACACTGAAGCTTTCTTT. It specifies CSATPYRVGAMNTEAFF. The chain is built from TRBV20-1 and TRBJ1-1; D is possibly TRBD1 (6 bases). This CDR3 contains 17 residues. The V gene lost 6 bases and the J gene lost 0 bases, with 23 bases spanning the gap. Germline lookup yields CDR1 DFQATT and CDR2 SNEGSKA (reference sequence).

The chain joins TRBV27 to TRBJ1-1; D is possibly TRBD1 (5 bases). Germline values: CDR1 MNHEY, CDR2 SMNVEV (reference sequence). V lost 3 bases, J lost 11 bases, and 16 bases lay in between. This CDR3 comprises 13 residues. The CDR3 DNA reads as TGTGCCAGCAGTTTTTCCTCGGAGGGGATGGCTTTCTTT. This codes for CASSFSSEGMAFF.

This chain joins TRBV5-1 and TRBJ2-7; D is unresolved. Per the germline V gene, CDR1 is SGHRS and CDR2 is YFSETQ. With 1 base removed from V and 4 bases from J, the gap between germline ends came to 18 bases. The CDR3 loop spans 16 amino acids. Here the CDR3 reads CASSLIGQWVSYEQYF. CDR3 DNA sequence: TGCGCCAGCAGCTTGATTGGGCAGTGGGTATCGTACGAGCAGTACTTC. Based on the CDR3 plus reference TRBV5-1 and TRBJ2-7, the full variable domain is KAGVTQTPRYLIKTRGQQVTLSCSPISGHRSVSWYQQTPGQGLQFLFEYFSETQRNKGNFPGRFSGRQFSNSRSEMNVSTLELGDSALYLCASSLIGQWVSYEQYFGPGTRLTVT.

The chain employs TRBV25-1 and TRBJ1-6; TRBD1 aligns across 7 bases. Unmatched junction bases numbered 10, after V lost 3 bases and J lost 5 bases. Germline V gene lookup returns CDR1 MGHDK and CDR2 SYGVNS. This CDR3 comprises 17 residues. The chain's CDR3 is CASSDQTGTADNSPLHF. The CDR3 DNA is TGTGCCAGCAGTGACCAAACCGGGACAGCTGATAATTCACCCCTCCACTTT.

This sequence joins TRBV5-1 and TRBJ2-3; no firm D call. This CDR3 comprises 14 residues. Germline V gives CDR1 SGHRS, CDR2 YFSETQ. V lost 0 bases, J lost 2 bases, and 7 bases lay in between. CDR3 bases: TGCGCCAGCAGCTTGGACTCCCTCACAGATACGCAGTATTTT. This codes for CASSLDSLTDTQYF.

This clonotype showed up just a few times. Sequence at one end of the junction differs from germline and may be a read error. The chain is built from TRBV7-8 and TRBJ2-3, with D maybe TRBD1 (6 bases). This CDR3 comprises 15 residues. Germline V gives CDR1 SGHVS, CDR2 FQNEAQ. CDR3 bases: TGTGCCGGCAGGAAATACAGGGTGGACACAGATACGCAGTATTTT. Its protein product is CAGRKYRVDTDTQYF.

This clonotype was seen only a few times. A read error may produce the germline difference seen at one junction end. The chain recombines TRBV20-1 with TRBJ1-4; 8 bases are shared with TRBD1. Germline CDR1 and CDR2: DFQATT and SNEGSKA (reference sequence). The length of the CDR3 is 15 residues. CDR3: CGAADRVGANEKLFF. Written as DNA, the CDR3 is TGCGGTGCCGCGGACAGGGTGGGAGCTAATGAAAAACTGTTTTTT.

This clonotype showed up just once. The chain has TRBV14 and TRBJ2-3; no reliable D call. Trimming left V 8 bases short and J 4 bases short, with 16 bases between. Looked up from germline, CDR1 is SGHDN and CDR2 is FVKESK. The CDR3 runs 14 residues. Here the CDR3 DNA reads TGTGCCAGCTCTCCCCGAGTGGTTGCAGATACGCAGTATTTT. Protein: CASSPRVVADTQYF.

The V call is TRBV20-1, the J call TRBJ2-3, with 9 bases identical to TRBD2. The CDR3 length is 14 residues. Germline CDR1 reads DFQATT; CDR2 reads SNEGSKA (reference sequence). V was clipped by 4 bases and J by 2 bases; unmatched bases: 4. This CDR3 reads CSAILAGTTDTQYF. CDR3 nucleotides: TGCAGTGCTATTCTAGCGGGGACCACAGATACGCAGTATTTT.

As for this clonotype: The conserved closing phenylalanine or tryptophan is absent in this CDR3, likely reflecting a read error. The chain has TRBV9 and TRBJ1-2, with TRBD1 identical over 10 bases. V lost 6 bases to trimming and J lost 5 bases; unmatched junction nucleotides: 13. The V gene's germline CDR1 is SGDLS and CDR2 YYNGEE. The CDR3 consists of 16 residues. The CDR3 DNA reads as TGTGCCAGCACCCGTATGACCGGGACAGGGGAATATGGCTACACCTAC. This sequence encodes CASTRMTGTGEYGYTY.

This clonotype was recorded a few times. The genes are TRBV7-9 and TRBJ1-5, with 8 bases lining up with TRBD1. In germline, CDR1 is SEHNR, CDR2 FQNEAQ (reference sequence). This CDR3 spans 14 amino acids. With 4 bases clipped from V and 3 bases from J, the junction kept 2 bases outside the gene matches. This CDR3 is CASSWTGPNQPQHF. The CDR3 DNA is TGTGCCAGCAGCTGGACAGGGCCCAATCAGCCCCAGCATTTT. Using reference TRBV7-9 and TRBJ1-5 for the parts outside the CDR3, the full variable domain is DTGVSQNPRHKITKRGQNVTFRCDPISEHNRLYWYRQTLGQGPEFLTYFQNEAQLEKSRLLSDRFSAERPKGSFSTLEIQRTEQGDSAMYLCASSWTGPNQPQHFGDGTRLSIL.

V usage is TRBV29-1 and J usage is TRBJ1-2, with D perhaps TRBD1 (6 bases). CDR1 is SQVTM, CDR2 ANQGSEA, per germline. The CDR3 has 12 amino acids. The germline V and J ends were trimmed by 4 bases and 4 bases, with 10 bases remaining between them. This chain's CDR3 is CSVGTAGYGYTF. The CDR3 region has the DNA TGCAGCGTTGGGACAGCGGGCTATGGCTACACCTTC. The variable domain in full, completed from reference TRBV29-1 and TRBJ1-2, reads SAVISQKPSRDICQRGTSLTIQCQVDSQVTMMFWYRQQPGQSLTLIATANQGSEATYESGFVIDKFPISRPNLTFSTLTVSNMSPEDSSIYLCSVGTAGYGYTFGSGTRLTVV.